The clone carrying this TCR beta chain appeared a few times. Trimming stripped 3 bases from V and 5 bases from J, with 13 bases between. The CDR3 loop spans 15 amino acids. The germline CDR1 and CDR2 sequences are SGHTA and FQGTGA. Each CDR3 protein is one row after TCRdb ran MiXCR on the RT-PCR reads. Of about 700,000 distinct CDR3 sequences listed, approximately 15% are singletons. V usage is TRBV7-3 and J usage is TRBJ2-2; D may be TRBD1 (6 bases). This clonotype was obtained from a female donor in good health, serving as a healthy control. Sequenced material: memory CD4+ T cells from blood. CDR3 in DNA: TGTGCCAGCAGCTTCCAGGGGACGGGGACCGGGGAGCTGTTTTTT. This sequence encodes CASSFQGTGTGELFF.